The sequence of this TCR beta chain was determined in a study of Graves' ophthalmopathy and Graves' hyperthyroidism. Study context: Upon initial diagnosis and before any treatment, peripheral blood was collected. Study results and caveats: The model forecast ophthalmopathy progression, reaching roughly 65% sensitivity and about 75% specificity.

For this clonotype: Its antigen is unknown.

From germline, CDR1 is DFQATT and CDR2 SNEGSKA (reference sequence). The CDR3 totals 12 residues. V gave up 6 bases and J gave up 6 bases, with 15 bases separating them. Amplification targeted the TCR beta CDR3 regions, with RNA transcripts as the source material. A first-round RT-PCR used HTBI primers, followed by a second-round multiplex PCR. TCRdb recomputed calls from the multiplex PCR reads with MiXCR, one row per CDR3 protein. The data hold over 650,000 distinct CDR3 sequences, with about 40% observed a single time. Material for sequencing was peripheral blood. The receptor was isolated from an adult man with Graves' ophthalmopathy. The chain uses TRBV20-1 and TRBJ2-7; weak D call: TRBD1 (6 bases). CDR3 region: CSANGQTAEQYF. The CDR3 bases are TGCAGTGCCAACGGACAGACCGCCGAGCAGTACTTC.